This TCR beta chain was documented in a study of beta chain features in type 1 diabetes. Concerning this clone: What it binds is unknown.

Germline V CDR1 and CDR2: KGHSH, LQKENI. This CDR3 has 12 residues. Between the trimmed V and J ends, which lost 2 bases and 6 bases, there was a span of 7 bases. Expressed TCRB transcripts got sequenced, as all isolated RNA was reverse transcribed. This table comes from immunoSEQ multiplex PCR, and its TCRdb copy is limited to in-frame clones, with some not included. The table records approximately 240,000 clones, 16% of them present only once. Study findings and constraints: Among patients with Type 1 diabetes, TCRB CDR3s were moderately but significantly shorter in every one of the four CD4+ subsets.

The J gene is TRBJ1-2, the V gene TRBV18; TRBD1 is a possible D gene (5 bases). Sequencing was performed on naive CD4+ T cells from blood. The TCR comes from a man aged 25 to 40 with type 1 diabetes. The CDR3, as DNA: TGTGCCAGCTCACCATCGGACAATGGCTACACCTTC. It yields the protein CASSPSDNGYTF.